One sample yielded the 7 T cell receptor beta chains listed below, sequenced in a study of neurological immune-mediated disorders. TCRdb recomputed calls from the 5' RACE reads with MiXCR, one row per CDR3 protein. The table lists nearly 60,000 distinct CDR3 sequences, roughly 3.5% of them singletons. The specimen sequenced was PBMCs. These receptors all stem from a woman in her sixties with multiple sclerosis.

Ten or more counts support this clonotype. The rearrangement uses TRBV20-1 and TRBJ1-2; the D is unclear. Germline CDR1 is DFQATT and CDR2 is SNEGSKA (reference sequence). Trimming stripped 6 bases from V and 8 bases from J, with 16 bases between. This CDR3 has 12 residues. CDR3 sequence (DNA): TGCAGTGCACACACTTATCCCCGGGGCTACACCTTC. This sequence encodes CSAHTYPRGYTF.

This clonotype was counted ten times or more. This sequence joins TRBV7-2 and TRBJ2-2; D gene uncertain. The V gene lost 5 bases and the J gene lost 5 bases, with 18 bases spanning the gap. In germline, CDR1 is SGHTA, CDR2 FQGNSA. The CDR3 consists of 16 residues. CDR3 DNA sequence: TGTGCCAGCAGCCTGGTAGGGAATTTAGTGACCGGGGAGCTGTTTTTT. This encodes CASSLVGNLVTGELFF.

The sample holds many counts of this clonotype. CDR3 residues: CASSTNAGGLAGGPREQFF. The CDR3 DNA reads TGTGCCAGCAGTACAAATGCGGGAGGACTAGCGGGAGGGCCAAGGGAGCAGTTCTTC. V usage is TRBV27 and J usage is TRBJ2-1, with 15 bases matching TRBD2. CDR3 length: 19 amino acids. V trimming: 5 bases; J trimming: 10 bases; junction bases outside the gene matches: 18. The germline V gene has CDR1 MNHEY and CDR2 SMNVEV (reference sequence).

The table lists this clonotype with many counts. V gene TRBV20-1 combines with J gene TRBJ2-4, with a weak D call TRBD2 (5 bases). The V end lost 4 bases, the J end lost 3 bases, and 19 bases lay between the germline ends. In germline, CDR1 is DFQATT, CDR2 SNEGSKA (reference sequence). The CDR3 spans 16 residues. The CDR3 DNA reads as TGCAGTGCTACGCGACCCGGGGTATATATCAAAAACATTCAGTACTTC. Protein sequence: CSATRPGVYIKNIQYF.

The chain combines TRBV20-1 with TRBJ2-3, with D possibly matching TRBD1 (5 bases). The CDR3 sequence is 15 residues long. The V and J ends lost 3 bases and 5 bases respectively, with 18 bases between them. The V gene's germline CDR1 is DFQATT and CDR2 SNEGSKA (reference sequence). CDR3 sequence (DNA): TGCAGTGCTAGGCCTCTGAAGGGGTTGGGAGATACGCAGTATTTT. Translation: CSARPLKGLGDTQYF.

This clonotype was detected ten times or more. V gene TRBV3-1 combines with J gene TRBJ2-7, with 7 bases aligning to TRBD1. V was pared by 4 bases and J by 2 bases, with 11 bases of the junction left unmatched. CDR1 LGHDT and CDR2 YNNKEL come from the germline V gene (reference sequence). This CDR3 spans 16 amino acids. CDR3 sequence: CASSPPGTVAPYEQYF. The CDR3 nucleotides read TGTGCCAGCAGCCCGCCCGGGACAGTTGCCCCCTACGAGCAGTACTTC.

This clonotype was recorded many times. The chain links TRBV7-2 to TRBJ2-3, with a weak D call TRBD1 (8 bases). CDR1 is SGHTA, CDR2 FQGNSA, per germline. This CDR3 is built from 16 residues. V was pared by 7 bases and J by 2 bases, with 19 bases between. The CDR3 is CASTTTGGTNTDTQYF. CDR3 nucleotide sequence: TGTGCCAGCACCACTACAGGGGGGACTAACACAGATACGCAGTATTTT.